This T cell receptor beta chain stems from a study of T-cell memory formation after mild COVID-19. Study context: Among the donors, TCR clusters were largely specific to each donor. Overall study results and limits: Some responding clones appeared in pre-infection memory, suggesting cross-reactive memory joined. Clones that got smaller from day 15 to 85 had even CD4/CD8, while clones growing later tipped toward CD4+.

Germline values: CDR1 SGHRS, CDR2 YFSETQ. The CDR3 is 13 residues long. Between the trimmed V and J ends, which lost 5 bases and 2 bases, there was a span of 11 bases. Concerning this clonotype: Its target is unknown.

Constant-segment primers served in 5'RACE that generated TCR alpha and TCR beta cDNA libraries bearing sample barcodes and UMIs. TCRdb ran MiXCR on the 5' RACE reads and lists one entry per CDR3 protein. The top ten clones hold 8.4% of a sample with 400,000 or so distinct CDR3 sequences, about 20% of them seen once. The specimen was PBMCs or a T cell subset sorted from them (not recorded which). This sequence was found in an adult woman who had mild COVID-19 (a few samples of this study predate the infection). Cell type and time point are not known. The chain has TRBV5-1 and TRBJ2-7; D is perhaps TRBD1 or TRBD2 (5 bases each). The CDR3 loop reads CASRTGHPYEQYF. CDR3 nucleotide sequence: TGCGCCAGCAGAACGGGGCACCCCTACGAGCAGTACTTC.